This passage covers 3 T cell receptor beta chains from one sample sequenced in a study of T cells in Graves' hyperthyroidism and ophthalmopathy. Amplification of TCR beta CDR3 regions was performed using RNA transcripts as template. A first-round RT-PCR of the TCR CDR3 used the HTBI primer set. In TCRdb, the multiplex PCR reads were re-called with MiXCR into one record per CDR3 protein. This sample yields about 400,000 distinct CDR3 sequences, of which roughly 25% are seen a single time; 70% to 75% belongs to the top ten. Sequences were obtained from blood. These receptors originate from a middle-aged man with Graves' hyperthyroidism.

The chain links TRBV5-1 to TRBJ2-5, with D unresolved. The CDR3 is 14 amino acids. Trimming removed 5 bases at V and 5 bases at J, with 16 bases between. Germline values: CDR1 SGHRS, CDR2 YFSETQ. CDR3 in amino acids: CASRESTRAETQYF. DNA for the CDR3: TGCGCCAGCAGGGAGTCTACCCGTGCGGAGACCCAGTACTTC.

This clonotype was detected ten times or more. This chain links TRBV7-9 with TRBJ2-7, with TRBD2 identical over 9 bases. CDR1 SEHNR and CDR2 FQNEAQ come from the germline V gene (reference sequence). This CDR3 has 14 residues. The V segment lost 5 bases and the J segment 6 bases; nucleotides outside the gene matches: 8. This chain's CDR3 is CASSTRSGGGEQYF. CDR3 sequence (DNA): TGTGCCAGCAGCACACGTAGCGGGGGTGGCGAGCAGTACTTC.

This rearrangement joins TRBV18 to TRBJ1-1, with D uncertain. CDR3 length: 17 amino acids. V lost 1 base to trimming and J lost 0 bases, with 15 bases between them. Germline V gene data show CDR1 as KGHSH and CDR2 as LQKENI. CDR3: CASSPLGPNQLNTEAFF. DNA of the CDR3: TGTGCCAGCTCACCACTCGGCCCAAACCAATTGAACACTGAAGCTTTCTTT. The complete variable domain, with remaining parts taken from reference TRBV18 and TRBJ1-1, reads NAGVMQNPRHLVRRRGQEARLRCSPMKGHSHVYWYRQLPEEGLKFMVYLQKENIIDESGMPKERFSAEFPKEGPSILRIQQVVRGDSAAYFCASSPLGPNQLNTEAFFGQGTRLTVV.